Presented here are 19 T cell receptor beta chains from one specimen sequenced in a study of blood T cell repertoires in COVID-19. Method: immunoSEQ multiplex PCR; TCRdb's copy keeps in-frame clones and lacks some. The data show roughly 110,000 clones, approximately 88% seen once. The specimen sequenced was peripheral blood. These TCRs come from a woman aged 40 to 55 with acute or convalescent COVID-19.

This chain's CDR3 is CASSPYVRVGDTQYF. The CDR3 DNA sequence: TGTGCCAGCAGCCCTTATGTCAGGGTAGGAGATACGCAGTATTTT. The chain employs TRBV5-6 and TRBJ2-3; perhaps TRBD1 as D (5 bases). The CDR3 has 15 amino acids. Trimming shortened V by 4 bases and J by 5 bases, and 17 bases separated the two germline ends. CDR1 and CDR2 from the germline V gene are SGHDT and YYEEEE.

The CDR3 DNA reads as TGTGCCAGCAGGTTGATTACAGGGAAAACTGAAGCTTTCTTT. Protein sequence: CASRLITGKTEAFF. The chain is built from TRBV6-6 and TRBJ1-1; maybe TRBD1 (6 bases). The CDR3 has 14 amino acids. Germline assignment: CDR1 MNHNY and CDR2 SVGAGI (reference sequence). The V end was cut by 6 bases, the J end by 5 bases, with 16 bases between.

The genes are TRBV6-5 and TRBJ1-2, with a possible D match to TRBD1 (6 bases). V was trimmed by 6 bases and J by 3 bases, leaving 14 bases between them. From germline, CDR1 is MNHEY and CDR2 SVGAGI. CDR3 size: 14 residues. The CDR3 sequence is CASRSGDRHYGYTF. CDR3 nucleotides: TGTGCCAGCAGAAGCGGTGACAGGCACTATGGCTACACCTTC.

V and J are TRBV5-1 and TRBJ1-4; D remains unclear. V lost 4 bases and J 3 bases, leaving 13 bases between the germline ends. The CDR3 contains 15 residues. CDR1 SGHRS and CDR2 YFSETQ come from the germline V gene. DNA for the CDR3: TGCGCCAGCAGCGCTGGGGAAGCGGCTAATGAAAAACTGTTTTTT. Protein: CASSAGEAANEKLFF.

V gene TRBV5-1 combines with J gene TRBJ2-7, with D possibly being TRBD2 (6 bases). The CDR3 has 15 residues. With 4 bases removed from V and 0 bases from J, the gap between germline ends came to 14 bases. Germline V gives CDR1 SGHRS, CDR2 YFSETQ. The CDR3 loop reads CASSRWDGSSYEQYF. The CDR3 coding sequence is TGCGCCAGCAGCCGCTGGGACGGGAGCTCCTACGAGCAGTACTTC.

V usage is TRBV27 and J usage is TRBJ2-3; TRBD1 matches 10 bases. Per the germline V gene, CDR1 is MNHEY and CDR2 is SMNVEV (reference sequence). V was clipped by 6 bases and J by 5 bases; unmatched bases: 17. The CDR3 has 18 residues. The CDR3 reads CASSPDRGRGTRLDTQYF. CDR3 in DNA: TGTGCCAGCAGCCCCGACAGGGGGCGCGGGACTAGACTAGATACGCAGTATTTT.

The V gene is TRBV6-2 or TRBV6-3, the J gene TRBJ1-5, with D possibly matching TRBD1 (6 bases). V lost 3 bases and J 7 bases, leaving 10 bases between the germline ends. Germline V CDR1 and CDR2: MNHEY, SVGEGT. This CDR3 spans 13 amino acids. In DNA, the CDR3 is TGTGCCAGCAGTTATGGGGGCGGACAGCCCCAGCATTTT. It yields the protein CASSYGGGQPQHF.

The chain joins TRBV5-1 to TRBJ2-7; TRBD1 matches 11 bases. Germline V gene lookup returns CDR1 SGHRS and CDR2 YFSETQ. The CDR3 totals 15 residues. J lost 2 bases, V lost 4 bases, and 5 bases had no gene match. CDR3 region: CASSRPGQGAYEQYF. CDR3 DNA: TGCGCCAGCAGCCGTCCGGGACAGGGGGCCTACGAGCAGTACTTC.

CDR3 bases: TGTGCCAGCAGTTTAGTGTGGCACGAGCAGTACTTC. The encoded protein is CASSLVWHEQYF. The chain has TRBV12-3 or TRBV12-4 and TRBJ2-7; D not certain. Between the trimmed V and J ends, which lost 1 base and 5 bases, there was a span of 6 bases. The CDR3 has 12 residues.

This chain connects TRBV4-3 to TRBJ1-2; 11 bases are a match to TRBD1. CDR1 LGHNA and CDR2 YSLEER come from the germline V gene. Germline trimming cut 1 base from V and 2 bases from J; bases unmatched to any gene: 3. CDR3 size: 16 residues. CDR3 in DNA: TGCGCCAGCAGCCAAGTCGGGACAGGGGGAAACTATGGCTACACCTTC. It encodes CASSQVGTGGNYGYTF.

This chain links TRBV2 with TRBJ2-6, with a tentative D call TRBD2 (7 bases). The CDR3 has 17 amino acids. Germline-derived CDR1 and CDR2 are SNHLY and FYNNEI. With 3 bases removed from V and 5 bases from J, the gap between germline ends came to 17 bases. The CDR3 DNA is TGTGCCAGCAGTGATCAAGGGGGGGGCCTCCGGGCCAACGTCCTGACTTTC. Its translation: CASSDQGGGLRANVLTF. The whole variable domain, filled in from reference TRBV2 and TRBJ2-6, reads EPEVTQTPSHQVTQMGQEVILRCVPISNHLYFYWYRQILGQKVEFLVSFYNNEISEKSEIFDDQFSVERPDGSNFTLKIRSTKLEDSAMYFCASSDQGGGLRANVLTFGAGSRLTVL.

The chain has TRBV5-1 and TRBJ2-2; 10 bases are shared with TRBD1. Germline V CDR1 and CDR2: SGHRS, YFSETQ. With 2 bases clipped from V and 6 bases from J, the junction kept 7 bases outside the gene matches. The CDR3 consists of 16 residues. CDR3 amino acids: CASSLPTGQGAGELFF. The CDR3 bases are TGCGCCAGCAGCTTACCAACTGGACAGGGGGCCGGGGAGCTGTTTTTT.

This chain uses TRBV18 with TRBJ2-7; D remains unclear. The CDR3 totals 15 residues. The germline V gene has CDR1 KGHSH and CDR2 LQKENI. Trimming shortened V by 3 bases and J by 4 bases, and 16 bases separated the two germline ends. The CDR3 nucleotides read TGTGCCAGCTCACCCCATCCCGGCCAGGCGTACGAGCAGTACTTC. Amino acid sequence: CASSPHPGQAYEQYF.

The chain recombines TRBV7-8 with TRBJ2-7; TRBD2 aligns across 10 bases. The CDR3 covers 15 residues. Germline trimming cut 2 bases from V and 5 bases from J; bases unmatched to any gene: 6. Germline V gene sequence: CDR1 SGHVS, CDR2 FQNEAQ. The CDR3 nucleotides are TGTGCCAGCAGCTTACCAGCGGGACTAGCGCACGAGCAGTACTTC. It yields the protein CASSLPAGLAHEQYF.

This clone was picked up a small number of times. The chain links TRBV2 to TRBJ1-4; weak D call: TRBD1 (6 bases). The CDR3 spans 14 residues. In germline, CDR1 is SNHLY, CDR2 FYNNEI. Trimming took off 6 bases at V and 8 bases at J, with 16 bases between the two ends. The CDR3 sequence: CASRVGGRGEKLFF. Here the CDR3 DNA reads TGTGCCAGCAGGGTAGGGGGTCGTGGAGAAAAACTGTTTTTT.

The V gene is TRBV7-2, the J gene TRBJ1-6; D is unresolved. Germline V gives CDR1 SGHTA, CDR2 FQGNSA. Trimming took off 1 base at V and 0 bases at J, with 7 bases between the two ends. This CDR3 is built from 16 residues. CDR3 bases: TGTGCCAGCAGCTTAGGCGCGAGCTCCTATAATTCACCCCTCCACTTT. Translation gives CASSLGASSYNSPLHF.

V gene TRBV18 combines with J gene TRBJ2-7; 7 bases match TRBD1. The germline V gene encodes CDR1 KGHSH and CDR2 LQKENI. The CDR3 is made up of 16 amino acids. The trim removed 0 bases at V and 2 bases at J, leaving 7 bases unmatched. CDR3 DNA: TGTGCCAGCTCACCACCGGTGGGGACAGCACCCTACGAGCAGTACTTC. Protein product: CASSPPVGTAPYEQYF.

The chain couples TRBV5-6 to TRBJ1-3; TRBD1 is a possible D gene (6 bases). V was pared by 1 base and J by 0 bases, with 11 bases between. The CDR3 has 16 residues. CDR1 SGHDT and CDR2 YYEEEE come from the germline V gene. The CDR3 coding sequence is TGTGCCAGCAGCTTGTTTGACAGGACCTCTGGAAACACCATATATTTT. Protein product: CASSLFDRTSGNTIYF.

This chain connects TRBV30 to TRBJ1-2; a weak D match, TRBD1 (5 bases). The CDR3 is 13 amino acids. Trimming stripped 0 bases from V and 7 bases from J, with 12 bases between. Germline lookup yields CDR1 GTSNPN and CDR2 SVGIG (reference sequence). The CDR3 DNA reads as TGTGCCTGGAGTGTACCTAGGGGTTCTGGCTACACCTTC. Protein: CAWSVPRGSGYTF.